The 25 T cell receptor beta chains listed next were all sequenced from one sample in a study of blood T cell repertoires in COVID-19. Method: immunoSEQ multiplex PCR; TCRdb's copy keeps in-frame clones and lacks some. The sample includes fewer than 150,000 clones, roughly 80% seen only once; the top ten take around 2.5%. Sequenced material: peripheral blood. These receptors were taken from a man in his forties or fifties with acute or convalescent COVID-19.

Notes on this clone: A read error may account for a junction end that differs from germline. V is TRBV29-1 and J is TRBJ1-1, with a weak D call TRBD1 (5 bases). The CDR3 length is 16 residues. Germline values: CDR1 SQVTM, CDR2 ANQGSEA. The CDR3 loop is CSVEGPWGGENTEAFF. The CDR3 coding sequence is TGCAGCGTCGAAGGCCCCTGGGGAGGGGAGAACACTGAAGCTTTCTTT.

This clone was found once. V and J are TRBV10-3 and TRBJ1-3; D is unresolved. Germline CDR1 is ENHRY and CDR2 is SYGVKD. This CDR3 spans 15 amino acids. V was cut by 2 bases and J by 0 bases, with 8 bases left in between. The CDR3 loop reads CAISEMQASGNTIYF. As DNA, the CDR3 is TGTGCCATCAGTGAGATGCAGGCCTCTGGAAACACCATATATTTT.

This clone occurred once. The chain links TRBV5-1 to TRBJ2-5; no clear D gene. V was pared by 6 bases and J by 0 bases, with 6 bases between. Per the germline V gene, CDR1 is SGHRS and CDR2 is YFSETQ. This CDR3 has 12 residues. The CDR3 reads CASKIDQETQYF. The CDR3 DNA follows: TGCGCCAGCAAGATAGACCAAGAGACCCAGTACTTC.

The chain combines TRBV11-2 with TRBJ2-7; D call uncertain. V lost 1 base, J lost 2 bases, and 9 bases lay in between. Per germline, CDR1 SGHAT and CDR2 FQNNGV. This CDR3 region has 14 residues. CDR3 coding DNA: TGTGCCAGCAGCTTAGTTGGCCAGACCTACGAGCAGTACTTC. Translation: CASSLVGQTYEQYF.

J is TRBJ1-1 and V is TRBV6-5; 9 bases map to TRBD1. Germline loops: CDR1 MNHEY, CDR2 SVGAGI. The length of the CDR3 is 16 residues. The V segment lost 0 bases and the J segment 3 bases; nucleotides outside the gene matches: 5. The CDR3 loop is CASSYSEGTGYTEAFF. The CDR3 bases are TGTGCCAGCAGTTACTCCGAAGGGACAGGGTACACTGAAGCTTTCTTT.

The chain uses TRBV6-2 or TRBV6-3 and TRBJ2-1; 13 bases are shared with TRBD2. Per germline, CDR1 MNHEY and CDR2 SVGEGT. V trimming: 2 bases; J trimming: 5 bases; junction bases outside the gene matches: 3. The CDR3 consists of 16 residues. DNA of the CDR3: TGTGCCAGCAGTTACCGGGGACTAGCGGGGAACAATGAGCAGTTCTTC. Translating it yields CASSYRGLAGNNEQFF.

The CDR3 here is CASSGWTGTDTQYF. The CDR3 DNA reads as TGCGCCAGCAGCGGCTGGACAGGGACAGATACGCAGTATTTT. The V and J genes are TRBV5-1 and TRBJ2-3; 8 positions agree with TRBD1. V lost 4 bases to trimming and J lost 3 bases; unmatched junction nucleotides: 4. The germline V gene has CDR1 SGHRS and CDR2 YFSETQ. This CDR3 is 14 amino acids long.

J is TRBJ2-7 and V is TRBV5-1, with 16 nucleotides matching TRBD2. Germline V CDR1 and CDR2: SGHRS, YFSETQ. This CDR3 has 17 amino acids. V gave up 4 bases and J gave up 2 bases; unmatched junction bases: 6. The CDR3 sequence is CASSPHGTSGGAYEQYF. The CDR3 DNA sequence: TGCGCCAGCAGCCCACACGGGACTAGCGGGGGGGCCTACGAGCAGTACTTC. Complete variable domain (other parts from reference TRBV5-1 and TRBJ2-7): KAGVTQTPRYLIKTRGQQVTLSCSPISGHRSVSWYQQTPGQGLQFLFEYFSETQRNKGNFPGRFSGRQFSNSRSEMNVSTLELGDSALYLCASSPHGTSGGAYEQYFGPGTRLTVT.

The J gene is TRBJ2-1, the V gene TRBV7-9; D might be TRBD1 (6 bases). This CDR3 contains 17 residues. CDR1 and CDR2 (germline): SEHNR, FQNEAQ (reference sequence). V was trimmed by 6 bases and J by 0 bases, leaving 18 bases between them. The CDR3 DNA reads TGTGCCAGCAGAGCATCAGGGGCCAGAAGCTCCTACAATGAGCAGTTCTTC. Its translation: CASRASGARSSYNEQFF.

V is TRBV5-1 and J is TRBJ1-4, with 9 bases that match TRBD1. CDR3 length equals 15 residues. V trimming: 5 bases; J trimming: 3 bases; junction bases outside the gene matches: 5. In germline, CDR1 is SGHRS, CDR2 YFSETQ. CDR3 nucleotide sequence: TGCGCCAGCAGGTTTACAGGGGGCCCTAATGAAAAACTGTTTTTT. This codes for CASRFTGGPNEKLFF.

The chain links TRBV3-1 (or the pseudogene TRBV3-2) to TRBJ2-5, with TRBD2 matching over 8 bases. V lost 3 bases and J lost 5; bases outside the gene matches: 5. The V gene's germline CDR1 is LGHDT and CDR2 YNNKEL (reference sequence). This CDR3 is built from 14 residues. This CDR3 is CASSQAGGLETQYF. In DNA form, the CDR3 reads TGTGCCAGCAGCCAGGCGGGGGGATTGGAGACCCAGTACTTC.

The chain is built from TRBV28 and TRBJ2-3; TRBD2 might be the D (6 bases). The V gene lost 7 bases and the J gene lost 4 bases, with 18 bases spanning the gap. The CDR3 loop spans 15 amino acids. Germline V lookup: CDR1 MDHEN, CDR2 SYDVKM. CDR3 sequence (DNA): TGTGCCAGCAACCGGGCTAGCGCCACCCCAGATACGCAGTATTTT. As protein: CASNRASATPDTQYF.

This clone was seen a single time. The chain joins TRBV3-1 (or the pseudogene TRBV3-2) to TRBJ2-1; possible D gene TRBD2, 7 bases. V dropped 0 bases and J dropped 4 bases, with 13 bases sitting between them. The length of the CDR3 is 16 residues. Germline lookup yields CDR1 LGHDT and CDR2 YNNKEL (reference sequence). In DNA, the CDR3 is TGTGCCAGCAGCCAAGAGGACAGCGGGGCGTACAATGAGCAGTTCTTC. Amino acids: CASSQEDSGAYNEQFF.

This clone was seen once. The chain carries TRBV2 and TRBJ2-1; D is perhaps TRBD2 (6 bases). The germline V and J ends were trimmed by 5 bases and 6 bases, with 14 bases remaining between them. The CDR3 consists of 14 residues. CDR1 is SNHLY, CDR2 FYNNEI, per germline. The CDR3 sequence: CASSSGRILNEQFF. CDR3 bases: TGTGCCAGCAGTAGCGGGCGGATTCTCAATGAGCAGTTCTTC.

The count of this clone is one. A junction end diverges from the germline sequence, so it may reflect a read error. The chain couples TRBV19 to TRBJ1-2; D perhaps matches TRBD1 (6 bases). CDR1 is LNHDA and CDR2 is SQIVND in the germline V gene (reference sequence). The CDR3 extends over 14 amino acids. In DNA form, the CDR3 reads TGTGCCAGTAGTCCTTCAGGGGTTTCCTATGGCTGCACCTTC. As protein: CASSPSGVSYGCTF.

The chain combines TRBV9 with TRBJ1-2; 7 nucleotides agree with TRBD1. Germline assignment: CDR1 SGDLS and CDR2 YYNGEE. V was pared by 4 bases and J by 4 bases, with 19 bases of the junction left unmatched. The CDR3 totals 18 residues. CDR3 bases: TGTGCCAGCAGCCCCCAAACTATTGGACCATGGACAGGCTATGGCTACACCTTC. This encodes CASSPQTIGPWTGYGYTF.

This chain uses TRBV5-1 with TRBJ2-7; perhaps TRBD2 as D (6 bases). Germline V gene sequence: CDR1 SGHRS, CDR2 YFSETQ. The ends were cut back, 4 bases at V and 0 bases at J, with 26 bases in the middle. The length of the CDR3 is 19 residues. The DNA for the CDR3 is TGCGCCAGCAGCCATTTATTATATTCGGACTACAACAGCTCCTACGAGCAGTACTTC. Translated: CASSHLLYSDYNSSYEQYF.

The chain is built from TRBV19 and TRBJ2-7; TRBD2 matches 8 bases. Germline CDR1 is LNHDA and CDR2 is SQIVND (reference sequence). The CDR3 runs to 15 residues. With V trimmed by 6 bases and J by 2 bases, 9 bases remained unmatched. The CDR3: CASRPIAGNPYEQYF. The CDR3 coding sequence is TGTGCCAGTAGACCGATAGCGGGAAATCCCTACGAGCAGTACTTC. The whole variable domain, remainder taken from reference TRBV19 and TRBJ2-7, is DGGITQSPKYLFRKEGQNVTLSCEQNLNHDAMYWYRQDPGQGLRLIYYSQIVNDFQKGDIAEGYSVSREKKESFPLTVTSAQKNPTAFYLCASRPIAGNPYEQYFGPGTRLTVT.

Concerning this clone: The junction does not match germline at one end; this may be a read error. The CDR3 DNA is TGTGCCAGCAGTAGTCCCGGGACAGAAGAGATCCAGTACTTC. Its protein product is CASSSPGTEEIQYF. The chain recombines TRBV6-5 with TRBJ2-5, with 7 bases identical to TRBD1. The CDR3 is 14 amino acids. Per germline, CDR1 MNHEY and CDR2 SVGAGI.

This rearrangement joins TRBV4-1 to TRBJ2-3; TRBD2 is a possible D gene (6 bases). The germline V and J ends were trimmed by 5 bases and 4 bases, with 16 bases remaining between them. The germline CDR1 and CDR2 sequences are MGHRA and YSYEKL. The CDR3 sequence is 15 residues long. CDR3 protein: CASSSPGTRADTQYF. CDR3 in DNA: TGCGCCAGCAGCTCTCCAGGGACTCGGGCAGATACGCAGTATTTT.

The genes are TRBV29-1 and TRBJ1-5, with 7 bases fitting TRBD1. There are 16 residues in the CDR3. Germline CDR1 reads SQVTM; CDR2 reads ANQGSEA. V shed 2 bases and J 2 bases; nucleotides not matched to a gene: 9. The CDR3 coding sequence is TGCAGCGTTGAAAGGAGGGGGCCCTTGGGCAATCAGCCCCAGCATTTT. Encoded protein: CSVERRGPLGNQPQHF.

V and J are TRBV18 and TRBJ2-7, with D unclear. The CDR3 length is 14 residues. Germline values: CDR1 KGHSH, CDR2 LQKENI. V was clipped by 4 bases and J by 5 bases, with 15 bases between them. The CDR3, as DNA: TGTGCCAGCTCACGCGGAGATCGAGACCACGAGCAGTACTTC. Translated: CASSRGDRDHEQYF.

V is TRBV10-3 and J is TRBJ2-7; TRBD1 matches 8 bases. The germline CDR1 and CDR2 sequences are ENHRY and SYGVKD. Trimming removed 10 bases from V and 3 bases from J; junction bases left unmatched: 8. This CDR3 has 13 amino acids. DNA for the CDR3: TGTGCCACCCTACAGGGGGGTCACTACGAGCAGTACTTC. Translation gives CATLQGGHYEQYF.

The chain recombines TRBV9 with TRBJ2-5; the D is unclear. The CDR3 consists of 17 residues. Germline CDR1 and CDR2: SGDLS and YYNGEE. The V and J ends lost 0 bases and 2 bases respectively, with 17 bases between them. The CDR3 sequence is CASSVVLESRGQETQYF. The CDR3 nucleotides read TGTGCCAGCAGCGTAGTTTTGGAGTCAAGAGGACAAGAGACCCAGTACTTC.

V gene TRBV6-5 combines with J gene TRBJ1-3; a possible D gene is TRBD1 (5 bases). Trimming stripped 4 bases from V and 1 base from J, with 14 bases between. Germline CDR1 reads MNHEY; CDR2 reads SVGAGI. The CDR3 loop spans 16 amino acids. CDR3 in amino acids: CASSLFREGSGNTIYF. The CDR3 nucleotides read TGTGCCAGCAGTTTATTTAGGGAGGGGTCTGGAAACACCATATATTTT.